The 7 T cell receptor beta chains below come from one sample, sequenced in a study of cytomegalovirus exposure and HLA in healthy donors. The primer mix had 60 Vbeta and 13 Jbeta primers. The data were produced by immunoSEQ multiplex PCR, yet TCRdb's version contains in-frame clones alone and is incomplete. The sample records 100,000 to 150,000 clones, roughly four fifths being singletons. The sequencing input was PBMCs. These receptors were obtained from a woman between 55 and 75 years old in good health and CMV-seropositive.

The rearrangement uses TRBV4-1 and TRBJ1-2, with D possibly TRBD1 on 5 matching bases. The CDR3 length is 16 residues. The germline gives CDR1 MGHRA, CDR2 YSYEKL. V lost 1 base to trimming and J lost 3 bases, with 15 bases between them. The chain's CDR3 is CASSQGTTANYYGYTF. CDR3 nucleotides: TGCGCCAGCAGCCAAGGTACGACAGCCAACTACTATGGCTACACCTTC.

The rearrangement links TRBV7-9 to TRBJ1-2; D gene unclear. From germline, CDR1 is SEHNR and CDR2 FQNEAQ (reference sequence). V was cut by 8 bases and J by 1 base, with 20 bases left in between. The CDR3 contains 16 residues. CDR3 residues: CASGGQSPNFNYGYTF. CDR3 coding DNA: TGTGCCAGCGGCGGCCAATCACCAAACTTTAACTATGGCTACACCTTC.

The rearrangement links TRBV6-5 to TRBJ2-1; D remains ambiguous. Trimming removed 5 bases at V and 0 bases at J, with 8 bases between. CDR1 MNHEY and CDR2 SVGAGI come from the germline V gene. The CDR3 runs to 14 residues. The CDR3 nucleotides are TGTGCCAGCAGTGTACAGAGCTCCTACAATGAGCAGTTCTTC. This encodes CASSVQSSYNEQFF.

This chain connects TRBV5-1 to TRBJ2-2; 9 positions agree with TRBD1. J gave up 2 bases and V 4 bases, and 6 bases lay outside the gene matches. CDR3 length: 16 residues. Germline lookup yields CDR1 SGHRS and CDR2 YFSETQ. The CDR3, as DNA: TGCGCCAGCAGCCAAACAGGGGGCTTAAACACCGGGGAGCTGTTTTTT. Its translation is CASSQTGGLNTGELFF.

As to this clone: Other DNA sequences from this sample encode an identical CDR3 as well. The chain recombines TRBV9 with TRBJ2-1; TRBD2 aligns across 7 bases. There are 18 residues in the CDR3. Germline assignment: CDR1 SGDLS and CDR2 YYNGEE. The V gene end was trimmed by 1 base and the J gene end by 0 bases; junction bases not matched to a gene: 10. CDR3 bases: TGTGCCAGCAGCGTACTGGCGGGAGCTTCCTACTCCTACAATGAGCAGTTCTTC. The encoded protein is CASSVLAGASYSYNEQFF.

The CDR3 nucleotides read TGTGCCAGCAGCCAAGAATTCGAGTTGGCTAATGAAAAACTGTTTTTT. Translated, it gives CASSQEFELANEKLFF. This rearrangement joins TRBV14 to TRBJ1-4; the D is unclear. Germline assignment: CDR1 SGHDN and CDR2 FVKESK. With 0 bases removed from V and 3 bases from J, the gap between germline ends came to 11 bases. This CDR3 has 16 amino acids.

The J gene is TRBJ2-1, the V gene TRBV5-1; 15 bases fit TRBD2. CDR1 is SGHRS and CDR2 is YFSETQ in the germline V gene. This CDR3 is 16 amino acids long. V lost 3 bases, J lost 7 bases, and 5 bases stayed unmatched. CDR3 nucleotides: TGCGCCAGCAGCTCAGGACTAGCGGGAGGGCCAAATGAGCAGTTCTTC. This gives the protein CASSSGLAGGPNEQFF.